One sample yielded the 15 T cell receptor beta chains listed below, sequenced in a study of T cell changes during pregnancy in multiple sclerosis. Here immunoSEQ multiplex PCR was the method, and the copy in TCRdb shows in-frame clones only, minus some. The table has around 110,000 clones, around 92% seen once. The material sequenced was peripheral blood, taken in the third trimester of pregnancy. The receptors shown here come from a female donor in good health, enrolled as a control in a pregnancy study.

This sequence joins TRBV4-1 and TRBJ2-2; weak D call: TRBD1 (6 bases). Germline V gene sequence: CDR1 MGHRA, CDR2 YSYEKL. This CDR3 contains 15 residues. Trimming removed 0 bases at V and 6 bases at J, with 11 bases between. CDR3 bases: TGCGCCAGCAGCCAAGATCAGGGGTCAGCCGGGGAGCTGTTTTTT. It specifies CASSQDQGSAGELFF.

The rearrangement uses TRBV6-1 and TRBJ2-5; a possible D gene is TRBD2 (7 bases). Trimming took 0 bases from V and 2 from J, leaving 16 bases between them. CDR1 and CDR2 (germline): MNHNS, SASEGT. This CDR3 contains 17 residues. The CDR3 nucleotides read TGTGCCAGCAGTGAAGCGCTTGAGGGGGGGCTTCAAGAGACCCAGTACTTC. It is translated as CASSEALEGGLQETQYF.

The chain employs TRBV14 and TRBJ1-2; unclear D gene. The CDR3 sequence is 14 residues long. The germline V gene encodes CDR1 SGHDN and CDR2 FVKESK. Trimming stripped 0 bases from V and 0 bases from J, with 5 bases between. CDR3 amino acids: CASSQEPANYGYTF. CDR3 DNA: TGTGCCAGCAGCCAAGAGCCAGCTAACTATGGCTACACCTTC.

The chain joins TRBV21-1 to TRBJ2-2; TRBD2 is taken as the D call from the table, unchecked against the DNA. TRBV21-1 is shown as a pseudogene. This CDR3 is 14 amino acids long. The CDR3 DNA sequence: TGTGCCAGCAGCAAAGATGGAGACACCGGGGAGCTGTTTTTT. Translated: CASSKDGDTGELFF.

The chain uses TRBV4-3 and TRBJ1-2; 7 bases map to TRBD1. The CDR3 consists of 14 residues. The V and J ends lost 4 bases and 4 bases, in that order; junction bases with no gene match: 6. CDR1 and CDR2 (germline): LGHNA, YSLEER. The CDR3: CASSPRRDSYGYTF. The CDR3 nucleotides are TGCGCCAGCAGCCCTCGCAGGGACAGCTATGGCTACACCTTC.

The chain employs TRBV11-1 and TRBJ2-2, with D uncertain. V was trimmed by 2 bases and J by 7 bases, leaving 8 bases between them. CDR1 is SGHAT, CDR2 FQDESV, per germline (reference sequence). The CDR3 runs to 13 residues. CDR3 sequence: CASSLYGFGELFF. The CDR3 nucleotides read TGTGCCAGCAGCTTATACGGTTTCGGGGAGCTGTTTTTT.

This clone occurred a few times. This sequence joins TRBV16 and TRBJ2-1; D remains unclear. The CDR3 totals 13 residues. CDR1 and CDR2 from the germline V gene are KGHSY and FQNENV. The germline V and J ends were trimmed by 0 bases and 5 bases, with 5 bases remaining between them. CDR3 in amino acids: CASSQSSDNEQFF. The CDR3 DNA reads as TGTGCCAGCAGCCAATCATCCGACAATGAGCAGTTCTTC.

The genes are TRBV5-1 and TRBJ1-2; 9 nucleotides line up with TRBD1. In germline, CDR1 is SGHRS, CDR2 YFSETQ. This CDR3 region has 13 residues. Losses at the gene ends were 6 bases for V and 3 bases for J; bases not matched to a gene: 3. Written as DNA, the CDR3 is TGCGCCAGCACGACAGGGGGTTACTATGGCTACACCTTC. This gives the protein CASTTGGYYGYTF.

The genes are TRBV6-5 and TRBJ2-1; tentative D call: TRBD2 (5 bases). V shed 6 bases and J shed 9 bases, with 15 bases lying between them. The CDR3 is 13 residues long. The germline V gene encodes CDR1 MNHEY and CDR2 SVGAGI. CDR3 region: CASRPLTRSEQFF. The CDR3 bases are TGTGCCAGCAGGCCTCTCACTAGGAGTGAGCAGTTCTTC.

The gene calls are TRBV7-9 and TRBJ2-7; the match to TRBD2 covers 13 bases. Trimming cost V 4 bases and J 4 bases; bases outside gene matches: 7. CDR1 is SEHNR, CDR2 FQNEAQ, per germline (reference sequence). This CDR3 has 16 amino acids. This CDR3 is CASSYGLAGAKYEQYF. CDR3 DNA sequence: TGTGCCAGCAGCTATGGACTAGCGGGGGCCAAGTACGAGCAGTACTTC.

This chain links TRBV2 with TRBJ1-1; D may be TRBD1 (6 bases). V gave up 5 bases and J gave up 1 base, with 11 bases separating them. Germline values: CDR1 SNHLY, CDR2 FYNNEI. This CDR3 region has 14 residues. In DNA, the CDR3 is TGTGCCAGCAGTCGCAGGGGTAAGAACACTGAAGCTTTCTTT. It yields the protein CASSRRGKNTEAFF.

This chain joins TRBV4-1 and TRBJ2-3; TRBD2 aligns across 9 bases. The CDR3 has 15 amino acids. CDR1 MGHRA and CDR2 YSYEKL come from the germline V gene. V shed 1 base, J shed 6 bases, and the junction held 5 bases outside the gene matches. Here the CDR3 DNA reads TGCGCCAGCAGCCAAGCTAGCGGGGCCGGTGATACGCAGTATTTT. Translating it yields CASSQASGAGDTQYF.

The gene calls are TRBV12-5 and TRBJ2-3; TRBD2 might be the D (5 bases). The CDR3 has 16 residues. CDR1 and CDR2 (germline): LGHNT, FRNRAP. Trimming cost V 4 bases and J 0 bases, with 14 bases left between them. CDR3 DNA: TGTGCTAGTGGTTCGATCGGGGATGGGAGCACAGATACGCAGTATTTT. Translating it yields CASGSIGDGSTDTQYF.

This chain uses TRBV5-5 with TRBJ2-1; a possible D gene is TRBD2 (6 bases). CDR3 length: 16 residues. Germline loops: CDR1 SGHKS, CDR2 YYEKEE (reference sequence). V was clipped by 4 bases and J by 6 bases, with 20 bases between them. The CDR3 reads CASSAIPGLGRNEQFF. CDR3 sequence (DNA): TGTGCCAGCAGCGCGATCCCGGGACTGGGACGCAATGAGCAGTTCTTC. Filled out from reference TRBV5-5 and TRBJ2-1, the complete variable domain reads DAGVTQSPTHLIKTRGQQVTLRCSPISGHKSVSWYQQVLGQGPQFIFQYYEKEERGRGNFPDRFSARQFPNYSSELNVNALLLGDSALYLCASSAIPGLGRNEQFFGPGTRLTVL.

This chain uses TRBV19 with TRBJ1-5; tentatively, D is TRBD1 (5 bases). The germline V gene has CDR1 LNHDA and CDR2 SQIVND (reference sequence). The CDR3 consists of 17 residues. The V and J ends lost 2 bases and 7 bases respectively, with 21 bases between them. The chain's CDR3 is CASSISSGRGSWQPQHF. The CDR3 nucleotides are TGTGCCAGTAGTATAAGTTCAGGGAGGGGATCGTGGCAGCCCCAGCATTTT.